One sample yielded the 3 T cell receptor beta chains listed below, sequenced in a study of blood T cell repertoires in COVID-19. Sequencing used immunoSEQ multiplex PCR; TCRdb keeps in-frame clones, though not all of them. The table includes more than 95,000 clones, more than 80% detected once. The sample was peripheral blood. The receptors stem from a man in his sixties with acute or convalescent COVID-19.

CDR3 in DNA: TGCAGCGTTGAACCGGGAATCAACACCGGGGAGCTGTTTTTT. Its protein is CSVEPGINTGELFF. The genes are TRBV29-1 and TRBJ2-2, with a possible D match to TRBD2 (5 bases). The germline gives CDR1 SQVTM, CDR2 ANQGSEA. The CDR3 sequence is 14 residues long. V lost 2 bases and J lost 2, with 9 bases in between.

The CDR3 DNA follows: TGCGCCAGCAGTTCCAAACAGGGCTCGAACCTTGACTCCTACGAGCAGTACTTC. This codes for CASSSKQGSNLDSYEQYF. The chain uses TRBV5-1 and TRBJ2-7, with D perhaps TRBD1 (6 bases). Germline lookup yields CDR1 SGHRS and CDR2 YFSETQ. The CDR3 consists of 18 residues. Trimming removed 5 bases at V and 0 bases at J, with 24 bases between.

The chain couples TRBV5-1 to TRBJ2-1; 7 bases line up with TRBD2. With 5 bases clipped from V and 0 bases from J, the junction kept 2 bases outside the gene matches. Germline V lookup: CDR1 SGHRS, CDR2 YFSETQ. This CDR3 comprises 14 residues. The CDR3 DNA sequence: TGCGCCAGCAGGAGCGGGAACTCCTACAATGAGCAGTTCTTC. It is translated as CASRSGNSYNEQFF.